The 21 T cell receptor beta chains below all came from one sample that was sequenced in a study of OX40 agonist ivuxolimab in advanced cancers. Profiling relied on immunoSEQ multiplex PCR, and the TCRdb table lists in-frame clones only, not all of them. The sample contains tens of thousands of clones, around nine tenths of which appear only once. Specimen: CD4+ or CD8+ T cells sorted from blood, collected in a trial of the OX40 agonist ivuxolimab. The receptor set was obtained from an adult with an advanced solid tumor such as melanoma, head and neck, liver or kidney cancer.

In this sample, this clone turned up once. The CDR3 DNA is TGTGCCATCAGTCAAACAGGGGAGAGGGACGAAAAACTGTTTTTT. Translated: CAISQTGERDEKLFF. The rearrangement uses TRBV10-3 and TRBJ1-4; TRBD1 matches at 7 bases. This CDR3 is built from 15 residues. Germline CDR1 is ENHRY and CDR2 is SYGVKD. Trimming at V came to 5 bases and at J to 8 bases, leaving 11 bases not matched to a gene.

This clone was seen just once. The CDR3 bases are TGTGCCAGTAGTATCCGGGACAGTATCTCCTACGAGCAGTACTTC. This codes for CASSIRDSISYEQYF. The chain uses TRBV19 and TRBJ2-7, with 7 bases matching TRBD1. This CDR3 contains 15 residues. CDR1 is LNHDA and CDR2 is SQIVND in the germline V gene (reference sequence). The junction had 5 bases not matched to a gene; V was cut back by 3 bases and J by 0 bases.

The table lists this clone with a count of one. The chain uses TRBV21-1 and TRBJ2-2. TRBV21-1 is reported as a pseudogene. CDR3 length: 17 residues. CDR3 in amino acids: CASSKAIDPGTAGELFF. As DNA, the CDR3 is TGTGCCAGCAGCAAAGCAATTGATCCAGGGACCGCCGGGGAGCTGTTTTTT.

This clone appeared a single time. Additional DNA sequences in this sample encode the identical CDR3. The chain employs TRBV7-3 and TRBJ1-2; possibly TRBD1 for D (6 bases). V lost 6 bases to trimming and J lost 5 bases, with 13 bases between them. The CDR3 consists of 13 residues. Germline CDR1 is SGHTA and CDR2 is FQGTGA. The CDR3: CASSLDTGYGYTF. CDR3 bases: TGTGCCAGCAGTTTGGACACAGGGTATGGCTACACCTTC.

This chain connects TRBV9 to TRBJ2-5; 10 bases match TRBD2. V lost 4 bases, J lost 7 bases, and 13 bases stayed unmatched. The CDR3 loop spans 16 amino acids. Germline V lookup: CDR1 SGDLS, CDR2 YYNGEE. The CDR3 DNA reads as TGTGCCAGCAGCCAGACGACTAGCGGGCCAAGAGGGACCCAGTACTTC. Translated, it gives CASSQTTSGPRGTQYF.

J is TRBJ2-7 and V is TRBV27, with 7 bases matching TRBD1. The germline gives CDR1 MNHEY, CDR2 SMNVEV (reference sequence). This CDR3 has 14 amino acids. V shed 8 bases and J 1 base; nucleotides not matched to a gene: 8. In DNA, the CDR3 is TGTGCCAGCTGTAGTACAGGGGAGTCCTACGAGCAGTACTTC. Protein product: CASCSTGESYEQYF.

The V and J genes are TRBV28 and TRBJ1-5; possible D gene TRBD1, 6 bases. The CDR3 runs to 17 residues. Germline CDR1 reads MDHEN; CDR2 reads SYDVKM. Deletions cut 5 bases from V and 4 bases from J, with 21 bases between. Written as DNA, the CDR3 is TGTGCCAGCAGTATTAGGAGTGGGGGGCGACGGAATCAGCCCCAGCATTTT. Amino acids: CASSIRSGGRRNQPQHF.

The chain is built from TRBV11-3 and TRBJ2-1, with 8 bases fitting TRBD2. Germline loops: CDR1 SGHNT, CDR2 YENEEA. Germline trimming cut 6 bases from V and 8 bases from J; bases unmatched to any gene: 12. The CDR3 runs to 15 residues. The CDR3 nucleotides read TGTGCCAGCAGTCCTGGGACGAGCGGGAGCGATGAGCAGTTCTTC. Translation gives CASSPGTSGSDEQFF. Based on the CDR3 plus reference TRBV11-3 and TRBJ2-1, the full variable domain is EAGVVQSPRYKIIEKKQPVAFWCNPISGHNTLYWYLQNLGQGPELLIRYENEEAVDDSQLPKDRFSAERLKGVDSTLKIQPAELGDSAVYLCASSPGTSGSDEQFFGPGTRLTVL.

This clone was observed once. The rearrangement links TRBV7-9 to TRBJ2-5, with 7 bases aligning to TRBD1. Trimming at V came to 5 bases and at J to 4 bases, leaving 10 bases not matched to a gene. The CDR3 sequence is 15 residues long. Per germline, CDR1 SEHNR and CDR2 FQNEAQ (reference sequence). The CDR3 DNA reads TGTGCCAGCAGCCCGCAGGACAGGCCGAGAGAGACCCAGTACTTC. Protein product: CASSPQDRPRETQYF.

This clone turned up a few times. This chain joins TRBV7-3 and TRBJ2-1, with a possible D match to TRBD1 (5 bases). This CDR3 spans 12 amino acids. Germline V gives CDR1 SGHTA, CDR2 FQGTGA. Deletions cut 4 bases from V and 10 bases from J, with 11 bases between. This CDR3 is CASSSQGGEQFF. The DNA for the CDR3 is TGTGCCAGCAGCTCCCAGGGTGGCGAGCAGTTCTTC.

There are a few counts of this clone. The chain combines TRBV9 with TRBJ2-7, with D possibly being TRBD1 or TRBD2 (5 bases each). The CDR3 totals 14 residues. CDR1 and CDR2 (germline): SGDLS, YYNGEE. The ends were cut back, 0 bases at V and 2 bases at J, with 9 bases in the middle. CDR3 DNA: TGTGCCAGCAGCGTAGGGGACCTCACCTACGAGCAGTACTTC. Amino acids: CASSVGDLTYEQYF.

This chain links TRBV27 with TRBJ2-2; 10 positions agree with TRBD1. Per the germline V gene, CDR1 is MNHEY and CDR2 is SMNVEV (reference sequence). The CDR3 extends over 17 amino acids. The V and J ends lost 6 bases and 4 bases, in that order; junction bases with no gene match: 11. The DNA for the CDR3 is TGTGCCAGCAGCCGATCGGGGACAGGGGCCAGCACCGGGGAGCTGTTTTTT. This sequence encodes CASSRSGTGASTGELFF.

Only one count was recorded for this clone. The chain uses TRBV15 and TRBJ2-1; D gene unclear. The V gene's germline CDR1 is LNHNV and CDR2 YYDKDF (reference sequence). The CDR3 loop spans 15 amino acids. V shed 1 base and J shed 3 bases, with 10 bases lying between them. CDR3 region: CATSRGPSNYNEQFF. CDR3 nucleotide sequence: TGTGCCACCAGCAGAGGGCCTAGTAACTACAATGAGCAGTTCTTC.

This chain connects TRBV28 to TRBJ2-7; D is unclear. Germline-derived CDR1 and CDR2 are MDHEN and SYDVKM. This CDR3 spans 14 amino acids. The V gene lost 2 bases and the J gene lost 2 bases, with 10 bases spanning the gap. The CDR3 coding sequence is TGTGCCAGCAGTTTAGTCGCCGAGACCTACGAGCAGTACTTC. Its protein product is CASSLVAETYEQYF.

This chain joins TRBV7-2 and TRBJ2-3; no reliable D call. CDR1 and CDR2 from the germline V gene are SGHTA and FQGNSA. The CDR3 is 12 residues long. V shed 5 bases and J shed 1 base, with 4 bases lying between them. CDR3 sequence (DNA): TGTGCCAGCAGCGAGGGCACAGATACGCAGTATTTT. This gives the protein CASSEGTDTQYF.

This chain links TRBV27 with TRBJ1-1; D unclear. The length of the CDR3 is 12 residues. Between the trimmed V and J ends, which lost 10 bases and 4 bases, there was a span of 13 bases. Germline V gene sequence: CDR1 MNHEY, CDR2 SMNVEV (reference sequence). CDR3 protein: CAKQSGCTEAFF. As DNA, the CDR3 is TGTGCCAAGCAATCGGGGTGCACTGAAGCTTTCTTT.

The CDR3 is CASSFSSGSSYEQYF. CDR3 nucleotide sequence: TGTGCCAGCAGTTTCTCTAGCGGGAGCTCCTACGAGCAGTACTTC. The rearrangement joins TRBV6-5 to TRBJ2-7; 10 positions match TRBD2. The trim removed 4 bases at V and 0 bases at J, leaving 3 bases unmatched. Germline V gives CDR1 MNHEY, CDR2 SVGAGI. The CDR3 has 15 residues.

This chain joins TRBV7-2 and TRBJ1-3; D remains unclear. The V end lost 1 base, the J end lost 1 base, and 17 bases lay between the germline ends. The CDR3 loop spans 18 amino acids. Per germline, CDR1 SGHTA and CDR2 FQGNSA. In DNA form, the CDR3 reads TGTGCCAGCAGCTTAGTGAATAGGGCAGAGTATTCTGGAAACACCATATATTTT. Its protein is CASSLVNRAEYSGNTIYF.

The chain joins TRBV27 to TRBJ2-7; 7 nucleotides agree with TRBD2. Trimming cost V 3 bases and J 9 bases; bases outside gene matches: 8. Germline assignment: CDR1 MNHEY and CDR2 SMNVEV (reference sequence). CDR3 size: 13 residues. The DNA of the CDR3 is TGTGCCAGCAGTTTTTGGGGGGGTATGGGGCAGTACTTC. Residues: CASSFWGGMGQYF.

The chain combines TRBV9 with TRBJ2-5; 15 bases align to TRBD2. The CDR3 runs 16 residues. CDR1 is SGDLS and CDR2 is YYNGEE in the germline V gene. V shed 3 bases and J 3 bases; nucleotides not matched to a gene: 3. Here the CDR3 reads CASSGWTSGGEETQYF. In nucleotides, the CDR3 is TGTGCCAGCAGCGGCTGGACTAGCGGGGGGGAAGAGACCCAGTACTTC.

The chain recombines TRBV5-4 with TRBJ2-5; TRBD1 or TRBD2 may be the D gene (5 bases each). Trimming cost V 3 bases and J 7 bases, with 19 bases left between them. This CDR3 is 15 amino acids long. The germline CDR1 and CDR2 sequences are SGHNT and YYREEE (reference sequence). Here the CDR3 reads CASSSWDPEPGTQYF. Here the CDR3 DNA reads TGTGCCAGCAGCTCGTGGGACCCGGAACCAGGGACCCAGTACTTC.